The table lists the clone carrying this T cell receptor beta chain with a few counts. Its matching antigen is unknown. This may stem from a read error, because a much larger clone lies one nucleotide away. Time point reported: newly diagnosed GD, antithyroid drugs for less than 3 months. With RNA extracted from PBMCs as input, the TCR library was made. From germline, CDR1 is DFQATT and CDR2 SNEGSKA (reference sequence). CDR3 length: 15 residues. V trimming: 4 bases; J trimming: 8 bases; junction bases outside the gene matches: 7. This record belongs to a study of regulatory T cells in long-lasting Graves disease. Study-level points and caveats: Whereas 966 public clonotypes were shared by new patients, persistent patients shared more, at under 3,000. Persistent disease was characterized by preferential usage of TRBV28, TRBJ1-2 and TRBJ2-5.

Investigators prepared the TCR beta libraries by applying iRepertoire HTBI primers and Arm-PCR of CDR3 regions. TCRdb fed the multiplex PCR reads into MiXCR, producing one record per CDR3 protein. The sample lists 450,000 to 650,000 distinct CDR3 sequences; about 16% were seen once. These data also formed part of another study, on T cells in Graves' hyperthyroidism and ophthalmopathy. From that second work: Researchers report that a 13 V-J model separated ophthalmopathy from stable hyperthyroidism.

The rearrangement uses TRBV20-1 and TRBJ2-1; 14 bases align to TRBD2. Sequenced material: peripheral blood mononuclear cells (PBMCs), taken at new diagnosis, from a patient treated with antithyroid drugs. The origin of this receptor is a middle-aged woman with Graves disease. The CDR3 protein is CSATLGTSGGDEQFF. The CDR3 DNA reads as TGCAGTGCTACCCTCGGGACTAGCGGGGGTGATGAGCAGTTCTTC.